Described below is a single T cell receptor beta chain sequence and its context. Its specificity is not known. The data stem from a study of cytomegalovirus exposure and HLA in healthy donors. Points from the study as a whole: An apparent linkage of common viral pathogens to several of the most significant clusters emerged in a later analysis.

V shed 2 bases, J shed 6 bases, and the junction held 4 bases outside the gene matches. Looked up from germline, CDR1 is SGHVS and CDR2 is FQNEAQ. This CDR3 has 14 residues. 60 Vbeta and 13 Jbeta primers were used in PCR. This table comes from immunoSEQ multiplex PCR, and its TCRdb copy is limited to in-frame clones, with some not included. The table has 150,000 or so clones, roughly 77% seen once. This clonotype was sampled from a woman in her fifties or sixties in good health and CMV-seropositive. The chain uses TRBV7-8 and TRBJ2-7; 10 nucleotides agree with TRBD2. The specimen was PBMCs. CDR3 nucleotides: TGTGCCAGCAGCTTACCGTCTAGCGGGGGCGAGCAGTACTTC. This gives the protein CASSLPSSGGEQYF.